Listed here is a single T cell receptor beta chain. Its specificity is unknown. TCRdb's copy holds only in-frame clones and misses some; the assay was immunoSEQ multiplex PCR. The table has 95,000 to 100,000 clones, about 90% seen once. Germline CDR1 SGHVS, CDR2 FNYEAQ. V was clipped by 5 bases and J by 10 bases, with 12 bases between them. The CDR3 sequence is 12 residues long. This sample stems from a study of siplizumab effects on memory and regulatory T cells. Study-wide results and caveats: Significantly reduced by siplizumab was the cumulative frequency of alloreactive sequences, namely those traceable to unstimulated CD4+ memory cells.

The chain recombines TRBV7-6 with TRBJ2-1; D is ambiguous. Sequencing input: non-Treg CD4+ T cells sorted from blood. This clonotype was sampled from a human donor in good health. The DNA for the CDR3 is TGTGCCAGCAGCCACCCAGGTTGGGAGCAGTTCTTC. This codes for CASSHPGWEQFF.